This T cell receptor beta chain emerged from a study of technical replicates of blood from a few donors. Method: immunoSEQ multiplex PCR; TCRdb's copy keeps in-frame clones and lacks some. The profile shows 98,000 or so clones, nearly 97% of them singletons. The CDR3 contains 13 residues. CDR1 SQVTM and CDR2 ANQGSEA come from the germline V gene. Trimming removed 6 bases from V and 3 bases from J; junction bases left unmatched: 6. The sample taken for sequencing was T cells isolated from PBMCs. This receptor was obtained from a human donor in good health. The chain combines TRBV29-1 with TRBJ1-2; TRBD1 aligns across 8 bases. In nucleotides, the CDR3 is TGCAGCGTCGGACAGGGAACCGACTATGGCTACACCTTC. It translates to CSVGQGTDYGYTF. Variable domain in full (rest from reference TRBV29-1 and TRBJ1-2): SAVISQKPSRDICQRGTSLTIQCQVDSQVTMMFWYRQQPGQSLTLIATANQGSEATYESGFVIDKFPISRPNLTFSTLTVSNMSPEDSSIYLCSVGQGTDYGYTFGSGTRLTVV.